A selection of T cell receptor beta chains follows, all from one sample in a study of cytomegalovirus exposure and HLA in healthy donors. Here immunoSEQ multiplex PCR was the method, and the copy in TCRdb shows in-frame clones only, minus some. This repertoire shows approximately 190,000 clones, 75% to 90% found once; its top ten account for over 2%. The sequenced material came from PBMCs. These receptors originate from a woman aged 45 to 65 in good health and CMV-seropositive. The CDR3 runs from the conserved cysteine through the conserved F or W. The order of the fields is V gene, J gene, CDR3 protein.

>TRBV5-6|TRBJ2-5
CASSSREERYF
>TRBV4-3|TRBJ2-7
CASSLEGDSGEQYF
>TRBV5-1|TRBJ1-1
CASSSGQPNTEAFF
>TRBV15|TRBJ1-2
CATSRIPAPGGFGYTF
>TRBV13|TRBJ1-2
CASSPRTGTPTF
>TRBV5-4|TRBJ1-1
CASSLKGGTEAFF
>TRBV15|TRBJ2-7
CATSRGHGVHEQYF
>TRBV5-8|TRBJ2-5
CASSTGLVSGETQYF
>TRBV7-9|TRBJ2-7
CASSSEVYEQYF
>TRBV6-5|TRBJ1-5
CASSLTGGAGNQPQHF
>TRBV19|TRBJ1-5
CASSMGGTGNQPQHF
>TRBV5-1|TRBJ2-7
CASSRGDNAYEQYF
>TRBV7-3|TRBJ2-1
CASSLSQNNEQFF